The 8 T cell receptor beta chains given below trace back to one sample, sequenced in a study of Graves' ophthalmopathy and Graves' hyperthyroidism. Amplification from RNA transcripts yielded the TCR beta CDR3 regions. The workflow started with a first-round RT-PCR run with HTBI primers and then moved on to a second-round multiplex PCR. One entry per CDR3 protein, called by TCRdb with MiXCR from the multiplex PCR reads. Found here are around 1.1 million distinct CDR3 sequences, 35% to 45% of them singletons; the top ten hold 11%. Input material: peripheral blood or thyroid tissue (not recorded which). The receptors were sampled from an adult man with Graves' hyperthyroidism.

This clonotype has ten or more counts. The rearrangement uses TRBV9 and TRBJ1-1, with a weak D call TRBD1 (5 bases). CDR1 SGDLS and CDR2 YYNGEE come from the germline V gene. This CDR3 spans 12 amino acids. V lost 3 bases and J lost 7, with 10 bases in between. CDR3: CASSADTGEAFF. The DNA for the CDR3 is TGTGCCAGCAGCGCGGACACGGGTGAAGCTTTCTTT.

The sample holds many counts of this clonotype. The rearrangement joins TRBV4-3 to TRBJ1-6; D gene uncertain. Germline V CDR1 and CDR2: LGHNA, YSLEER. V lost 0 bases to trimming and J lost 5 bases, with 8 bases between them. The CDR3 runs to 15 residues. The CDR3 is CASSQDVYNNSPLHF. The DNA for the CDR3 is TGCGCCAGCAGCCAAGATGTGTACAATAATTCACCCCTCCACTTT.

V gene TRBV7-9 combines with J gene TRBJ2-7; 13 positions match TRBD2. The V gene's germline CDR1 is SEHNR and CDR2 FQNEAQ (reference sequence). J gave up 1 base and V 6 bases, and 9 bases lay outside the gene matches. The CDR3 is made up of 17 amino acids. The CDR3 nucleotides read TGTGCCAGCAGAAACCAGACTAGCGGGAGGCATTCCTACGAGCAGTACTTC. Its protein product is CASRNQTSGRHSYEQYF.

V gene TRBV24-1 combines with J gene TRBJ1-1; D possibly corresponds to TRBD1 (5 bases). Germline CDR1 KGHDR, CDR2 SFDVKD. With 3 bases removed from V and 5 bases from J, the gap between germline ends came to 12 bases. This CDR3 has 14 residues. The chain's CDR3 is CATSDTKAGTEAFF. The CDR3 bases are TGTGCCACCAGTGATACCAAGGCAGGGACTGAAGCTTTCTTT.

The CDR3 region is CASSPGQGSVQPQHF. In DNA, the CDR3 is TGTGCCAGCAGCCCCGGACAGGGATCTGTCCAGCCCCAGCATTTT. The rearrangement uses TRBV6-6 and TRBJ1-5, with 8 bases identical to TRBD1. The length of the CDR3 is 15 residues. Looked up from germline, CDR1 is MNHNY and CDR2 is SVGAGI (reference sequence). Losses at the gene ends were 6 bases for V and 7 bases for J; bases not matched to a gene: 11.

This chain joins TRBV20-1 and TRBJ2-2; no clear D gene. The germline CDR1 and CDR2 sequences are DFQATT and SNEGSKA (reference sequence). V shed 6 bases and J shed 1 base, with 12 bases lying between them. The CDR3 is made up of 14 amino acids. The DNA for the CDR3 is TGCAGTGCCAAGAAGGCAGGGAACACCGGGGAGCTGTTTTTT. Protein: CSAKKAGNTGELFF.

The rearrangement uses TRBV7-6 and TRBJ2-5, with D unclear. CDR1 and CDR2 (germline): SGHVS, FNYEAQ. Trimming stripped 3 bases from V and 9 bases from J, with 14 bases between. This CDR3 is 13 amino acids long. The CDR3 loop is CASSFRADQPQYF. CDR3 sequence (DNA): TGTGCCAGCAGCTTCCGGGCGGATCAGCCCCAGTACTTC.

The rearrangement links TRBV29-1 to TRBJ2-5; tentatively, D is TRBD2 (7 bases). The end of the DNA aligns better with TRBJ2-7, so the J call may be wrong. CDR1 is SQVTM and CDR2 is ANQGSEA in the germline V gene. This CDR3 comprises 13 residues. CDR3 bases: TGCAGCGCTGGGGGGGGGCACTTCTCCGAGCAGTACTTC. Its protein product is CSAGGGHFSEQYF.